What follows are 10 T cell receptor beta chains derived from one specimen sequenced in a study of CD8 T cells in Susac syndrome. Reverse transcription of roughly 0.5 to 1 ug RNA was carried out with random hexamers. TCRdb ran MiXCR on the immunoSEQ multiplex PCR reads and lists one entry per CDR3 protein. In the table there are 150,000 to 200,000 distinct CDR3 sequences, roughly 95% of which are singletons. The sequenced material came from CD4+ T cells from PBMCs. These receptor sequences come from a human donor with multiple sclerosis.

The chain has TRBV7-9 and TRBJ1-1; weak D call: TRBD1 (5 bases). Deletions cut 1 base from V and 3 bases from J, with 12 bases between. CDR3 length: 15 amino acids. The germline V gene has CDR1 SEHNR and CDR2 FQNEAQ (reference sequence). This CDR3 is CASSLVGGLYTEAFF. Written as DNA, the CDR3 is TGTGCCAGCAGCTTAGTTGGGGGTCTATACACTGAAGCTTTCTTT.

The V and J genes are TRBV20-1 and TRBJ2-4; 9 bases fit TRBD2. The CDR3 is 14 amino acids. Losses at the gene ends were 0 bases for V and 9 bases for J; bases not matched to a gene: 6. Germline V gives CDR1 DFQATT, CDR2 SNEGSKA (reference sequence). DNA of the CDR3: TGCAGTGCTAGAGATAGGGCTAGCGGGGTCATTCAGTACTTC. It specifies CSARDRASGVIQYF.

The V call is TRBV12-3 or TRBV12-4, the J call TRBJ1-3; TRBD1 is a possible D gene (6 bases). The CDR3 has 14 amino acids. V was cut by 1 base and J by 6 bases, with 10 bases left in between. Written as DNA, the CDR3 is TGTGCCAGCAGTTTAGAGGGACAACCAAACACCATATATTTT. Protein product: CASSLEGQPNTIYF.

This chain joins TRBV2 and TRBJ2-3, with TRBD1 as a possible D gene (5 bases). Deletions cut 5 bases from V and 6 bases from J, with 21 bases between. The CDR3 sequence is 16 residues long. Germline V lookup: CDR1 SNHLY, CDR2 FYNNEI. The chain's CDR3 is CASSPPQGVSADTQYF. The CDR3 coding sequence is TGTGCCAGCAGTCCCCCCCAGGGTGTCTCGGCGGATACGCAGTATTTT.

This chain connects TRBV5-1 to TRBJ2-1; 11 bases line up with TRBD2. In germline, CDR1 is SGHRS, CDR2 YFSETQ. V gave up 4 bases and J gave up 5 bases; unmatched junction bases: 8. There are 16 residues in the CDR3. CDR3 loop: CASSASGTSGHNEQFF. The CDR3 DNA follows: TGCGCCAGCAGCGCCTCCGGGACTAGCGGCCACAATGAGCAGTTCTTC.

This sequence joins TRBV5-6 and TRBJ2-1; 9 bases agree with TRBD2. The CDR3 covers 17 residues. Germline CDR1 and CDR2: SGHDT and YYEEEE. V dropped 2 bases and J dropped 6; count of bases not matched to a gene: 12. CDR3 nucleotides: TGTGCCAGCAGCTTCTTGAAGGCGGGACTAGCCATCAATGAGCAGTTCTTC. The encoded protein is CASSFLKAGLAINEQFF.

The rearrangement links TRBV30 to TRBJ2-5; TRBD1 is a possible D gene (7 bases). CDR3 length equals 14 residues. CDR1 is GTSNPN, CDR2 SVGIG, per germline (reference sequence). Trimming removed 5 bases from V and 2 bases from J, with 15 bases in between. The CDR3 spells CAWGTWTGQETQYF. For the CDR3, the DNA is TGTGCCTGGGGGACTTGGACAGGACAAGAGACCCAGTACTTC.

This clonotype was detected only once. The chain carries TRBV2 and TRBJ1-2, with TRBD1 identical over 8 bases. The CDR3 extends over 12 amino acids. Trimming cost V 4 bases and J 8 bases; bases outside gene matches: 3. CDR1 and CDR2 from the germline V gene are SNHLY and FYNNEI. The CDR3 protein is CASSGTGQGYTF. In DNA, the CDR3 is TGTGCCAGCAGTGGGACAGGGCAGGGCTACACCTTC.

The table lists this clonotype with a few counts. The V and J genes are TRBV7-9 and TRBJ1-4; D unresolved. The germline V and J ends were trimmed by 5 bases and 8 bases, with 9 bases remaining between them. Germline CDR1 is SEHNR and CDR2 is FQNEAQ (reference sequence). This CDR3 contains 12 residues. CDR3 in DNA: TGTGCCAGCAGCCCTCAAGGGGAAAAACTGTTTTTT. Translated: CASSPQGEKLFF.

The chain carries TRBV20-1 and TRBJ2-5, with D maybe TRBD1 (5 bases). The CDR3 is 16 amino acids. V lost 5 bases, J lost 5 bases, and 24 bases lay in between. Germline values: CDR1 DFQATT, CDR2 SNEGSKA (reference sequence). Here the CDR3 DNA reads TGCAGTGCTCCCCCAAGTAGGGGCAGGGCTGAGGAGACCCAGTACTTC. Residues: CSAPPSRGRAEETQYF.